This TCR beta chain was captured in a study of OX40 agonist ivuxolimab in advanced cancers. Study information: Patients were infused with ivuxolimab every 2 weeks at 0.01 to 10 mg/kg.

With respect to this clone: Antigen: not known.

Findings of the study overall: Expanded clones were, on average, more numerous in CD8+ T cells than in CD4+.

Clones were sequenced by immunoSEQ multiplex PCR, and TCRdb holds only the in-frame ones, with some missing. The table lists some 70,000 clones, around four fifths of them singletons. The sequence was obtained from an adult with an advanced solid tumor such as melanoma, head and neck, liver or kidney cancer. Sequencing was performed on CD4+ or CD8+ T cells sorted from blood, taken in a trial of the OX40 agonist ivuxolimab.

CDR3 amino acids: CASSISGGAFSDEQYF. CDR3 coding DNA: TGTGCCAGCAGCATCAGCGGGGGGGCTTTTTCGGACGAGCAGTACTTC. The chain recombines TRBV9 with TRBJ2-7; TRBD2 matches 10 bases. This CDR3 is 16 amino acids long. The trim removed 4 bases at V and 5 bases at J, leaving 12 bases unmatched. Germline V gene data show CDR1 as SGDLS and CDR2 as YYNGEE.